This T cell receptor beta chain originates from a study of T cells in Graves' hyperthyroidism and ophthalmopathy. Authors of the study amplified TCR beta CDR3 regions from RNA transcripts. In the first-round RT-PCR of the TCR CDR3, the HTBI primer set was used. TCRdb independently ran MiXCR on the multiplex PCR reads; one entry per CDR3 protein. The sample records about 500,000 distinct CDR3 sequences, 15% to 20% being singletons. This clonotype came up many times. Sequences were obtained from blood. This receptor was obtained from a woman aged 25 to 45 with Graves' ophthalmopathy.

The CDR3 sequence is CSTGTRVYEQYF. The CDR3 coding sequence is TGCAGCACCGGGACTAGGGTTTACGAGCAGTACTTC. The J gene is TRBJ2-7, the V gene TRBV20-1; 8 positions agree with TRBD2. Germline CDR1 is DFQATT and CDR2 is SNEGSKA (reference sequence). There are 12 residues in the CDR3.